This entry concerns a single T cell receptor beta chain. Antigen: not known. This specimen belongs to a study of PD-1 blockade in classical Hodgkin lymphoma. Regarding the study as a whole: Some patients began nivolumab under 1 year after ASCT. These patients were excluded from later analyses. By C4D1, CD4+ diversity increased significantly, especially in complete responders.

Each of the patients experienced relapse following autologous stem cell transplantation, and their brentuximab vedotin exposure differed. Classifying best responses yielded complete response, partial response or progressive disease. Trimming at V came to 5 bases and at J to 4 bases, leaving 7 bases not matched to a gene. Germline CDR1 and CDR2: MNHNS and SASEGT. The CDR3 consists of 14 residues. TCRdb's table, derived via immunoSEQ multiplex PCR, lists solely in-frame clones and lacks some. Of about 24,000 clones listed, roughly three quarters are singletons. V is TRBV6-1 and J is TRBJ1-2, with TRBD1 matching over 7 bases. The source of this sequence is a human donor with classical Hodgkin lymphoma. This sample comprised peripheral blood mononuclear cells (PBMCs), obtained at baseline. CDR3 DNA: TGTGCCAGCAGTACAGGGGACGATGGCTATGGCTACACCTTC. Its translation is CASSTGDDGYGYTF.